This T cell receptor (beta chain) was profiled in a study of cytomegalovirus exposure and HLA in healthy donors. PCR primers comprised 60 Vbeta and 13 Jbeta primers. Generated by immunoSEQ multiplex PCR, the TCRdb table keeps only in-frame clones and is missing some. The sample holds 150,000 to 170,000 clones, about three quarters seen once. CDR3 length: 16 amino acids. V lost 3 bases, J lost 7 bases, and 10 bases stayed unmatched. The source material was PBMCs. This sequence joins TRBV5-3 and TRBJ1-5; 10 positions match TRBD1. TRBV5-3 is an ORF, and what it does is uncertain. The receptor was derived from a young man in good health and CMV-seronegative. In nucleotides, the CDR3 is TGTGCCAGAAGCTCGAAGGACAGGGGGTCGGGGCAGCCCCAGCATTTT. Translating it yields CARSSKDRGSGQPQHF.